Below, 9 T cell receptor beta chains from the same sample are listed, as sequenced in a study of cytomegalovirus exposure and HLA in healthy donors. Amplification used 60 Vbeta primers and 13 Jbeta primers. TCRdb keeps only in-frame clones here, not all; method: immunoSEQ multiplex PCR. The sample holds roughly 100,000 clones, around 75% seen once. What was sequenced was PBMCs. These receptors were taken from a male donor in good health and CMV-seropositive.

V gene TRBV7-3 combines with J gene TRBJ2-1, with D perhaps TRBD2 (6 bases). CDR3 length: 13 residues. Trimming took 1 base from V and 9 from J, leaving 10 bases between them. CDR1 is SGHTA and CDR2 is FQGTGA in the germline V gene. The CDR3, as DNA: TGTGCCAGCAGCTTAAGCGGGGTTACTGAGCAGTTCTTC. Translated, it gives CASSLSGVTEQFF.

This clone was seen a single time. The CDR3 here is CASSAPTGARPFSGANVLTF. The CDR3 coding sequence is TGTGCCAGTAGCGCTCCGACAGGGGCCCGACCATTCTCTGGGGCCAACGTCCTGACTTTC. The V and J genes are TRBV19 and TRBJ2-6, with 8 positions matching TRBD1. V was pared by 6 bases and J by 0 bases, with 16 bases of the junction left unmatched. The CDR3 has 20 amino acids. Per germline, CDR1 LNHDA and CDR2 SQIVND (reference sequence).

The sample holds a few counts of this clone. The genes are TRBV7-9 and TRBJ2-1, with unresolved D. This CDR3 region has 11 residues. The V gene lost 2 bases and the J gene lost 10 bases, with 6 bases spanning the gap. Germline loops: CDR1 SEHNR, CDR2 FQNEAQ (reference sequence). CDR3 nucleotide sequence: TGTGCCAGCAGCTTATTCCAGGAGCAGTTCTTC. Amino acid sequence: CASSLFQEQFF.

CDR3 sequence reads: CASSSRLVQKDTQYF. The CDR3 region has the DNA TGTGCCAGCAGCTCCCGACTAGTTCAGAAAGATACGCAGTATTTT. The gene calls are TRBV7-2 and TRBJ2-3; D is perhaps TRBD2 (6 bases). CDR3 size: 15 residues. The V end was cut by 4 bases, the J end by 5 bases, with 16 bases between. Germline CDR1 SGHTA, CDR2 FQGNSA.

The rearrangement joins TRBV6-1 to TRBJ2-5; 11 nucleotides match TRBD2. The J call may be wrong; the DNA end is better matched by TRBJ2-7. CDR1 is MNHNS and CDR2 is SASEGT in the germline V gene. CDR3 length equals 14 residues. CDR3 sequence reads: CASRGTSGSYEQYF. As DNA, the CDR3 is TGTGCCAGCAGAGGGACTAGCGGATCCTACGAGCAGTACTTC.

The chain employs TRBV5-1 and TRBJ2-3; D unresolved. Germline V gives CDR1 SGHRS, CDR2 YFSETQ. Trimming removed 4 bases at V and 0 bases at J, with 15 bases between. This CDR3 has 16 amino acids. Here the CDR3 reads CASSNSTLPSTDTQYF. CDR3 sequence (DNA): TGCGCCAGCAGCAATTCCACTCTGCCTAGCACAGATACGCAGTATTTT.

CDR3 DNA sequence: TGCGCCAGCAGCCAAGAAGATCCTAGCCCCTACAATGAGCAGTTCTTC. This codes for CASSQEDPSPYNEQFF. The V call is TRBV4-1, the J call TRBJ2-1, with D maybe TRBD2 (5 bases). The germline V gene has CDR1 MGHRA and CDR2 YSYEKL. V was shortened by 0 bases and J by 2 bases, with 11 bases between the two germline ends. This CDR3 contains 16 residues.

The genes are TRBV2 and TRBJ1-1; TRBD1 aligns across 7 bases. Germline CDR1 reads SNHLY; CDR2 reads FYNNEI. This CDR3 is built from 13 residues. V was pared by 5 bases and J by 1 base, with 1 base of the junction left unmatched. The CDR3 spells CASSTGENTEAFF. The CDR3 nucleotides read TGTGCCAGCAGTACAGGGGAGAACACTGAAGCTTTCTTT.

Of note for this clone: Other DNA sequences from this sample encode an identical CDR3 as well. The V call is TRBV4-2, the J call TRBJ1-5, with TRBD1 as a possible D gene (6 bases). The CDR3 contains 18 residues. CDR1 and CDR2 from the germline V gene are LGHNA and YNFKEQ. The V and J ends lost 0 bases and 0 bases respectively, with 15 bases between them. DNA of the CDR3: TGTGCCAGCAGCCAAGATAGAGGGGGTGGATATAGCAATCAGCCCCAGCATTTT. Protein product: CASSQDRGGGYSNQPQHF.